The present T cell receptor beta chain was sequenced within a study of tumor and adjacent non-tumor tissue in lung cancer. The template was RNA from unsorted bulk tissue. Distant lung tissue was collected more than 3 cm away from the tumor edge. TCRbeta libraries were built with three rounds of nested PCR, modified from ARM-PCR. TCRdb analysed the multiplex PCR reads with MiXCR anew, one entry per CDR3 protein. The sample yields about 86,000 distinct CDR3 sequences, around three quarters seen once. CDR3 length equals 18 residues. Trimming took 3 bases from V and 13 from J; bases not matched to a gene: 18.

The material sequenced was distant non-tumor lung tissue. The receptor was derived from a woman aged 45-65 years with non-small cell lung cancer. The rearrangement joins TRBV12-3 or TRBV12-4 to TRBJ2-4; 13 positions match TRBD2. The CDR3 nucleotides are TGTGCCAGCAGTTTCATCGGCGGACTAGCGGGAGCCAAAAACAAGCAGTACTTC. Amino acids: CASSFIGGLAGAKNKQYF.